The 14 T cell receptor beta chains below come from one sample, sequenced in a study of blood T cell repertoires in COVID-19 (dated by TCRdb to 2020 to 2022). Receptor amplification or capture employed the immunoSEQ multiplex PCR assay. The immuneACCESS repertoire file appears here via TCRdb, limited to in-frame rearrangements. These files lack a portion of the clones; in checked studies, under half of the deficit traces to unresolved V genes, and the cause of the others is not known. This sample has some 210,000 clones in its table, and 81% of those were observed once. The top ten clones comprise approximately 9% of the sample. Sequencing used PBMCs or T cells enriched from blood (not recorded which). The source is a woman between 50 and 59 years old with acute COVID-19.

The chain couples TRBV28 to TRBJ1-1; TRBD1 matches 10 bases. Unmatched junction bases numbered 8, after V lost 3 bases and J lost 4 bases. Germline CDR1 reads MDHEN; CDR2 reads SYDVKM. There are 16 residues in the CDR3. The CDR3 protein is CASSFIGTGAFTEAFF. In nucleotides, the CDR3 is TGTGCCAGCAGTTTTATTGGGACAGGGGCTTTCACTGAAGCTTTCTTT.

CDR3: CASRGGPNTGELFF. The CDR3 nucleotides are TGTGCCAGCAGAGGGGGACCGAACACCGGGGAGCTGTTTTTT. The chain uses TRBV2 and TRBJ2-2; weak D call: TRBD1 (6 bases). Deletions cut 6 bases from V and 0 bases from J, with 8 bases between. CDR3 length equals 14 residues. Per the germline V gene, CDR1 is SNHLY and CDR2 is FYNNEI.

V usage is TRBV18 and J usage is TRBJ1-1; 9 bases line up with TRBD1. Per the germline V gene, CDR1 is KGHSH and CDR2 is LQKENI. V trimming: 4 bases; J trimming: 4 bases; junction bases outside the gene matches: 10. The CDR3 sequence is 16 residues long. The CDR3, as DNA: TGTGCCAGCTCACAACAGGGGGCGTTGACGCGCACTGAAGCTTTCTTT. Translation: CASSQQGALTRTEAFF.

This chain connects TRBV7-3 to TRBJ2-3, with D possibly TRBD2 on 7 matching bases. Germline CDR1 is SGHTA and CDR2 is FQGTGA. The CDR3 consists of 17 residues. Trimming removed 5 bases from V and 2 bases from J, with 20 bases in between. CDR3 sequence (DNA): TGTGCCAGCAGCCAAGGGGGGGGGATCGGGGCCACAGATACGCAGTATTTT. Residues: CASSQGGGIGATDTQYF.

The chain links TRBV28 to TRBJ2-5; D is ambiguous. Trimming shortened V by 1 base and J by 0 bases, and 9 bases separated the two germline ends. The CDR3 contains 15 residues. Germline CDR1 reads MDHEN; CDR2 reads SYDVKM. CDR3 in DNA: TGTGCCAGCAGTTTATTCAGGCTCCACCAAGAGACCCAGTACTTC. Its translation: CASSLFRLHQETQYF.

The J gene is TRBJ1-1, the V gene TRBV4-1; no firm D call. CDR3 length: 15 residues. Germline V gene data show CDR1 as MGHRA and CDR2 as YSYEKL. Trimming shortened V by 0 bases and J by 8 bases, and 16 bases separated the two germline ends. CDR3 residues: CASSQELPRASEAFF. The CDR3, as DNA: TGCGCCAGCAGCCAAGAGTTGCCGAGGGCGTCCGAAGCTTTCTTT.

The V call is TRBV5-8, the J call TRBJ2-7; TRBD2 is a possible D gene (5 bases). CDR1 SGHTS and CDR2 YDEGEE come from the germline V gene. The V and J ends lost 4 bases and 3 bases respectively, with 14 bases between them. This CDR3 has 14 residues. This CDR3 is CASSLRVGIYEQYF. CDR3 DNA: TGTGCCAGCAGCCTAAGGGTCGGGATCTACGAGCAGTACTTC.

This clone was counted between two and nine times. The CDR3 nucleotides are TGTGCCAGCAGAGCACAGGGACGCTCTGGAAACACCATATATTTT. Encoded protein: CASRAQGRSGNTIYF. The chain recombines TRBV2 with TRBJ1-3; TRBD1 might be the D (6 bases). V was clipped by 6 bases and J by 0 bases, with 12 bases between them. The germline V gene has CDR1 SNHLY and CDR2 FYNNEI. This CDR3 comprises 15 residues.

V is TRBV7-9 and J is TRBJ2-7; 11 bases line up with TRBD1. Germline-derived CDR1 and CDR2 are SEHNR and FQNEAQ (reference sequence). J was trimmed by 6 bases and V by 5 bases; bases with no gene match: 6. The CDR3 totals 14 residues. The CDR3 region is CASSLGQGAFEQYF. As DNA, the CDR3 is TGTGCCAGCAGCCTTGGACAGGGGGCGTTCGAGCAGTACTTC.

This chain uses TRBV2 with TRBJ2-1, with 7 bases identical to TRBD1. This CDR3 is built from 13 residues. CDR1 SNHLY and CDR2 FYNNEI come from the germline V gene. V shed 7 bases, J shed 4 bases, and the junction held 4 bases outside the gene matches. The CDR3 bases are TGTGCCAGCAAAGGGACAGATTACAATGAGCAGTTCTTC. Translation: CASKGTDYNEQFF.

The rearrangement joins TRBV13 to TRBJ2-1, with TRBD2 identical over 10 bases. CDR1 is PRHDT and CDR2 is FYEKMQ in the germline V gene (reference sequence). This CDR3 is 17 amino acids long. The V segment lost 1 base and the J segment 4 bases; nucleotides outside the gene matches: 7. The CDR3 nucleotides are TGTGCCAGCAGCTTAGATTGGACTAGCGGAGGGTACAATGAGCAGTTCTTC. It yields the protein CASSLDWTSGGYNEQFF. The variable domain in full, completed from reference TRBV13 and TRBJ2-1, reads AAGVIQSPRHLIKEKRETATLKCYPIPRHDTVYWYQQGPGQDPQFLISFYEKMQSDKGSIPDRFSAQQFSDYHSELNMSSLELGDSALYFCASSLDWTSGGYNEQFFGPGTRLTVL.

The J gene is TRBJ1-2, the V gene TRBV14; TRBD1 matches 7 bases. V gave up 8 bases and J gave up 6 bases; unmatched junction bases: 15. Per the germline V gene, CDR1 is SGHDN and CDR2 is FVKESK. This CDR3 region has 15 residues. DNA for the CDR3: TGTGCCAGCCATGCCCCCGGGACAGCGGCAGATGGCTACACCTTC. Translating gives CASHAPGTAADGYTF.

This sequence joins TRBV3-1 (or the pseudogene TRBV3-2) and TRBJ1-1, with D possibly matching TRBD1 (6 bases). The CDR3 has 14 residues. Germline loops: CDR1 LGHDT, CDR2 YNNKEL (reference sequence). Trimming took 7 bases from V and 1 from J, leaving 13 bases between them. CDR3 bases: TGTGCCAGCAACAAAGCCAGGGGGAACACTGAAGCTTTCTTT. As protein: CASNKARGNTEAFF.

This clone was recorded a few times. The chain is built from TRBV7-9 and TRBJ1-2; D call uncertain. Trimming removed 2 bases from V and 0 bases from J, with 7 bases in between. This CDR3 comprises 14 residues. Germline V gene data show CDR1 as SEHNR and CDR2 as FQNEAQ (reference sequence). CDR3 protein: CASSLQSANYGYTF. The CDR3 nucleotides are TGTGCCAGCAGCTTACAGTCAGCTAACTATGGCTACACCTTC.